This T cell receptor (beta chain) was documented in a study of PD-L1 blockade in urothelial cancer. Across the whole study: Most patients, about 85% of the roughly 29, were males with bladder-origin cancer. It was at 3 weeks (second dose) and 6 weeks after treatment start that blood was analyzed. Peripheral blood specimens exhibited a median yield of 141,255 T cells.

Germline V gene data show CDR1 as MDHEN and CDR2 as SYDVKM. Unmatched junction bases numbered 4, after V lost 6 bases and J lost 4 bases. The CDR3 has 15 residues. The sample's time point: peripheral blood 6 weeks after treatment start. Synthetic spike-ins, TCR analog templates, were added into each PCR. Some clones are missing from TCRdb's copy, which holds only in-frame ones; the method was immunoSEQ multiplex PCR. Among about 130,000 clones listed, around 86% were seen once. The clonotype originates from a man between 45 and 60 years old with urothelial cancer. The sample consisted of PBMCs, taken around atezolizumab (anti-PD-L1) treatment. The V and J genes are TRBV28 and TRBJ2-1; TRBD2 aligns across 12 bases. The CDR3 coding sequence is TGTGCCAGCAGACCTAGCGGGAGGGTTTACAATGAGCAGTTCTTC. Protein product: CASRPSGRVYNEQFF.